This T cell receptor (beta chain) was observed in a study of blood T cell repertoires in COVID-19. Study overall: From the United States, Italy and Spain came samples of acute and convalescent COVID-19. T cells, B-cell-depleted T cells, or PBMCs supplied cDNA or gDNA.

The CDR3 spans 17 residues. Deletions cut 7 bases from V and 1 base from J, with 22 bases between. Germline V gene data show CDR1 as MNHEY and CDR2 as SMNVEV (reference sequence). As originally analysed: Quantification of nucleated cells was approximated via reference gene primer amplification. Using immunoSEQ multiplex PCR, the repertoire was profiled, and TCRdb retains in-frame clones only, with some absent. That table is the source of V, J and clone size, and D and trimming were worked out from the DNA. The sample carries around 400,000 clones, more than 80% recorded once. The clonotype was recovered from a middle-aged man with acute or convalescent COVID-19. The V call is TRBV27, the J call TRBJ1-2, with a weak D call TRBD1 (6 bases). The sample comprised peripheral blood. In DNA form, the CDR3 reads TGTGCCAGCACCCGAAAGGGAGGGACGGACAGTAACTATGGCTACACCTTC. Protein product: CASTRKGGTDSNYGYTF.